The clone carrying this T cell receptor beta chain came up once. Other DNA sequences in the sample encode the same CDR3. The entry originates in a study of blood T cell repertoires in COVID-19. On the study more broadly: The samples span acute and convalescent COVID-19 from the United States, Italy and Spain. Sources were T cells, B-cell-depleted T cells, or PBMCs; the material itself was cDNA or gDNA.

V was clipped by 6 bases and J by 0 bases, with 6 bases between them. Germline CDR1 reads SNHLY; CDR2 reads FYNNEI. This CDR3 has 13 residues. In the authors' methods: Nucleated cell counts were estimated from reference gene primer amplification. Repertoires were generated with immunoSEQ multiplex PCR, while TCRdb's copy carries only in-frame clones and drops some. V and J calls and clone size come straight from that table; D and trimming were deduced from the DNA. The table has roughly 150,000 clones, roughly nine tenths seen once. Sequencing was done on a sample of peripheral blood. The chain has TRBV2 and TRBJ1-5; D gene unclear. The TCR was taken from a woman in her sixties or seventies with acute or convalescent COVID-19. DNA for the CDR3: TGTGCCAGCAGGTTAGATAGCAATCAGCCCCAGCATTTT. Translating gives CASRLDSNQPQHF.